A single sample is the source of the 32 T cell receptor beta chains below, sequenced in a study of cytomegalovirus exposure and HLA in healthy donors. The repertoire was sequenced with immunoSEQ multiplex PCR; TCRdb's copy has only in-frame clones and lacks some. The sample includes roughly 100,000 clones, about 88% of them seen just once. What was sequenced was PBMCs. The receptors were gathered from a woman in her late teens or twenties in good health and CMV-seropositive.

The genes are TRBV9 and TRBJ2-1; TRBD1 is a possible D gene (6 bases). CDR1 and CDR2 (germline): SGDLS, YYNGEE. The V and J ends lost 3 bases and 4 bases respectively, with 14 bases between them. This CDR3 has 15 residues. For the CDR3, the DNA is TGTGCCAGCAGCGCAACCGGGACACAATACAATGAGCAGTTCTTC. Its translation: CASSATGTQYNEQFF.

The chain couples TRBV19 to TRBJ2-2, with D tentatively TRBD1 (5 bases). Germline V gene lookup returns CDR1 LNHDA and CDR2 SQIVND (reference sequence). Trimming shortened V by 3 bases and J by 7 bases, and 6 bases separated the two germline ends. There are 12 residues in the CDR3. The CDR3: CASSMQGGELFF. The CDR3, as DNA: TGTGCCAGTAGTATGCAGGGCGGGGAGCTGTTTTTT.

The rearrangement joins TRBV28 to TRBJ1-5; a possible D gene is TRBD1 (5 bases). This CDR3 has 15 amino acids. Trimming left V 1 base short and J 3 bases short, with 10 bases between. CDR1 and CDR2 (germline): MDHEN, SYDVKM. The CDR3 DNA follows: TGTGCCAGCAGTTTATTGGGGCAGTTCAATCAGCCCCAGCATTTT. It is translated as CASSLLGQFNQPQHF. The full variable domain, completed using reference TRBV28 and TRBJ1-5, is DVKVTQSSRYLVKRTGEKVFLECVQDMDHENMFWYRQDPGLGLRLIYFSYDVKMKEKGDIPEGYSVSREKKERFSLILESASTNQTSMYLCASSLLGQFNQPQHFGDGTRLSIL.

The chain has TRBV6-5 and TRBJ2-1; 9 positions match TRBD2. Trimming removed 2 bases from V and 6 bases from J; junction bases left unmatched: 5. CDR1 is MNHEY, CDR2 SVGAGI, per germline. This CDR3 has 15 amino acids. The DNA for the CDR3 is TGTGCCAGCAGTTACACGCGGGGGGGTCCCAATGAGCAGTTCTTC. Its translation: CASSYTRGGPNEQFF.

The V gene is TRBV21-1, the J gene TRBJ1-5; whether TRBD1, the table's D call, matches the DNA was not checked. TRBV21-1 is listed as a pseudogene. This CDR3 is 16 amino acids long. CDR3 loop: CASSKAGAGSNQPQHF. DNA of the CDR3: TGTGCCAGCAGCAAAGCGGGGGCTGGTAGCAATCAGCCCCAGCATTTT.

This sequence joins TRBV11-3 and TRBJ2-7; D gene uncertain. There are 15 residues in the CDR3. Germline values: CDR1 SGHNT, CDR2 YENEEA. V lost 1 base to trimming and J lost 5 bases, with 15 bases between them. Written as DNA, the CDR3 is TGTGCCAGCAGCTTAGTCGGTGGGTGGAGCAACGAGCAGTACTTC. Translating it yields CASSLVGGWSNEQYF.

This clone has more than one count but fewer than ten. V usage is TRBV11-2 and J usage is TRBJ1-6, with TRBD1 identical over 7 bases. V shed 1 base and J 10 bases; nucleotides not matched to a gene: 7. Germline V gene lookup returns CDR1 SGHAT and CDR2 FQNNGV. This CDR3 has 15 amino acids. The CDR3 DNA is TGTGCCAGCAGCTTAGTCGTGGGCAGGGGGTCACCCCTCCACTTT. Protein sequence: CASSLVVGRGSPLHF.

CDR3 region: CASSSGGAAVRSYEQYF. The CDR3 DNA reads TGTGCCAGCAGCTCGGGGGGGGCAGCGGTAAGATCCTACGAGCAGTACTTC. The chain carries TRBV5-4 and TRBJ2-7, with 8 bases matching TRBD2. The CDR3 totals 17 residues. Germline V gives CDR1 SGHNT, CDR2 YYREEE (reference sequence). After removal of 3 bases from V and 1 base from J, the junction contained 12 bases not matched to a gene.

This clone appeared once. The chain carries TRBV9 and TRBJ2-5, with TRBD1 as a possible D gene (5 bases). The germline CDR1 and CDR2 sequences are SGDLS and YYNGEE. The CDR3 sequence is 15 residues long. V lost 0 bases and J 4 bases, leaving 13 bases between the germline ends. This chain's CDR3 is CASSVGLGVGETQYF. CDR3 bases: TGTGCCAGCAGCGTAGGCCTAGGGGTCGGAGAGACCCAGTACTTC.

The chain employs TRBV11-2 and TRBJ2-1; TRBD1 matches 9 bases. Germline trimming cut 4 bases from V and 2 bases from J; bases unmatched to any gene: 6. This CDR3 spans 16 amino acids. Germline V gene sequence: CDR1 SGHAT, CDR2 FQNNGV. CDR3 region: CASSSYRGRPYNEQFF. The CDR3 nucleotides are TGTGCCAGCAGCTCCTACAGGGGGCGTCCCTACAATGAGCAGTTCTTC.

The rearrangement links TRBV12-5 to TRBJ1-5; 7 bases line up with TRBD1. The germline CDR1 and CDR2 sequences are LGHNT and FRNRAP. V lost 7 bases to trimming and J lost 3 bases; unmatched junction nucleotides: 9. This CDR3 contains 15 residues. The CDR3 sequence: CASATGTVFNQPQHF. The CDR3 region has the DNA TGTGCTAGTGCCACCGGGACAGTTTTCAATCAGCCCCAGCATTTT.

The chain has TRBV5-1 and TRBJ2-7; 7 bases are a match to TRBD1. The CDR3 has 16 amino acids. V dropped 3 bases and J dropped 4; count of bases not matched to a gene: 13. Germline CDR1 reads SGHRS; CDR2 reads YFSETQ. CDR3 amino acids: CASSSSPGRTGYEQYF. The CDR3 bases are TGCGCCAGCAGCTCATCGCCGGGACGGACAGGATACGAGCAGTACTTC.

V is TRBV29-1 and J is TRBJ1-1; 9 bases agree with TRBD1. With 6 bases clipped from V and 5 bases from J, the junction kept 4 bases outside the gene matches. The CDR3 runs to 12 residues. Germline V gene lookup returns CDR1 SQVTM and CDR2 ANQGSEA. CDR3 nucleotides: TGCAGCGTGGTAGGACAGGGGACTGAAGCTTTCTTT. This gives the protein CSVVGQGTEAFF.

The chain couples TRBV27 to TRBJ2-7; the match to TRBD1 covers 8 bases. Germline V gives CDR1 MNHEY, CDR2 SMNVEV (reference sequence). Trimming removed 1 base from V and 2 bases from J; junction bases left unmatched: 1. The CDR3 spans 14 residues. CDR3 protein: CASSLFRGPYEQYF. The DNA for the CDR3 is TGTGCCAGCAGTTTATTCAGGGGGCCCTACGAGCAGTACTTC.

The chain employs TRBV28 and TRBJ2-5; D gene ambiguous. Trimming cost V 3 bases and J 9 bases, with 8 bases left between them. Germline CDR1 and CDR2: MDHEN and SYDVKM. The CDR3 length is 11 residues. The CDR3 sequence: CASSFLVPQYF. CDR3 DNA: TGTGCCAGCAGTTTTCTAGTCCCCCAGTACTTC.

This clone appeared a few times. V is TRBV7-3 and J is TRBJ2-7; 7 bases align to TRBD2. The CDR3 is 16 residues long. Germline loops: CDR1 SGHTA, CDR2 FQGTGA. V dropped 5 bases and J dropped 5; count of bases not matched to a gene: 15. CDR3 sequence: CASSPVGGGKKDEQYF. The DNA of the CDR3 is TGTGCCAGCAGCCCCGTCGGGGGAGGGAAAAAGGACGAGCAGTACTTC.

This rearrangement joins TRBV7-3 to TRBJ2-3, with D possibly TRBD2 on 5 matching bases. Looked up from germline, CDR1 is SGHTA and CDR2 is FQGTGA. The V end was cut by 1 base, the J end by 4 bases, with 12 bases between. CDR3 length: 15 amino acids. The CDR3 nucleotides are TGTGCCAGCAGCTTAAGGCCGGACTTTTCAGATACGCAGTATTTT. Its protein is CASSLRPDFSDTQYF.

This chain links TRBV30 with TRBJ2-3, with D possibly TRBD2 on 6 matching bases. Trimming removed 0 bases at V and 0 bases at J, with 13 bases between. The length of the CDR3 is 16 residues. CDR1 and CDR2 from the germline V gene are GTSNPN and SVGIG (reference sequence). This CDR3 reads CAWSVVGGVSTDTQYF. CDR3 sequence (DNA): TGTGCCTGGAGTGTAGTCGGGGGAGTCAGCACAGATACGCAGTATTTT.

In its sample, this clone was seen once. The chain employs TRBV9 and TRBJ2-7; no clear D. V lost 0 bases, J lost 6 bases, and 13 bases lay in between. The germline V gene has CDR1 SGDLS and CDR2 YYNGEE. There are 14 residues in the CDR3. In DNA, the CDR3 is TGTGCCAGCAGCGTAGGCGACCCAGGCAGCGAGCAGTACTTC. Translated, it gives CASSVGDPGSEQYF.

The chain has TRBV7-8 and TRBJ1-1, with 10 nucleotides matching TRBD1. CDR3 length: 18 residues. The V gene's germline CDR1 is SGHVS and CDR2 FQNEAQ. V trimming: 4 bases; J trimming: 1 base; junction bases outside the gene matches: 12. CDR3 DNA sequence: TGTGCCAGCAGCTCCTCCCGTGTGGGACAGGGGAAGAACACTGAAGCTTTCTTT. This codes for CASSSSRVGQGKNTEAFF.

CDR3 in DNA: TGCGCCAGCAGCCCAGGATTCACCGGGGAGCTGTTTTTT. This sequence encodes CASSPGFTGELFF. This chain joins TRBV5-1 and TRBJ2-2; D is ambiguous. This CDR3 region has 13 residues. Germline values: CDR1 SGHRS, CDR2 YFSETQ. Trimming took off 4 bases at V and 4 bases at J, with 8 bases between the two ends.

The chain links TRBV6-5 to TRBJ2-5, with 7 nucleotides matching TRBD2. The germline gives CDR1 MNHEY, CDR2 SVGAGI. Germline trimming cut 5 bases from V and 1 base from J; bases unmatched to any gene: 4. This CDR3 is 14 amino acids long. The CDR3 sequence is CASSIGTTQETQYF. In DNA, the CDR3 is TGTGCCAGCAGTATAGGGACTACCCAAGAGACCCAGTACTTC.

The rearrangement links TRBV11-3 to TRBJ1-1, with D perhaps TRBD1 (6 bases). The CDR3 contains 15 residues. V shed 5 bases and J shed 2 bases, with 15 bases lying between them. Germline V gene data show CDR1 as SGHNT and CDR2 as YENEEA. The CDR3 here is CASSVGGRVNTEAFF. In DNA form, the CDR3 reads TGTGCCAGCAGCGTAGGGGGGCGGGTCAACACTGAAGCTTTCTTT.

The chain has TRBV15 and TRBJ1-6, with 7 bases that match TRBD1. The ends lost 3 bases at V and 8 bases at J; junction bases unmatched: 4. CDR3 length: 14 amino acids. CDR1 and CDR2 from the germline V gene are LNHNV and YYDKDF (reference sequence). The CDR3 DNA sequence: TGTGCCACCAGCAGGGGACAGCTGGATTCACCCCTCCACTTT. It encodes CATSRGQLDSPLHF.

V and J are TRBV5-5 and TRBJ2-7; 8 bases agree with TRBD1. V gave up 4 bases and J gave up 5 bases; unmatched junction bases: 8. Germline CDR1 and CDR2: SGHKS and YYEKEE (reference sequence). This CDR3 has 14 residues. The chain's CDR3 is CASSPWDRINEQYF. The CDR3 DNA is TGTGCCAGCAGCCCGTGGGACAGGATCAACGAGCAGTACTTC.

The CDR3 loop reads CASSHLGRGSSYGYTF. The CDR3 nucleotides read TGCGCCAGCAGCCATCTAGGGCGGGGATCCAGCTATGGCTACACCTTC. The chain combines TRBV4-1 with TRBJ1-2; D is ambiguous. Germline lookup yields CDR1 MGHRA and CDR2 YSYEKL. The CDR3 covers 16 residues. V lost 3 bases and J 4 bases, leaving 18 bases between the germline ends.

The CDR3 reads CASSVGVQWQRTYEQYF. CDR3 sequence (DNA): TGTGCCAGCAGCGTAGGTGTCCAGTGGCAGAGGACCTACGAGCAGTACTTC. The chain couples TRBV9 to TRBJ2-7, with D unresolved. V lost 0 bases and J 2 bases, leaving 18 bases between the germline ends. The CDR3 is made up of 17 amino acids. Germline CDR1 and CDR2: SGDLS and YYNGEE.

The DNA of the CDR3 is TGTGCCAGCAGCCCGGAAGGCAGGTCCTACGAGCAGTACTTC. It specifies CASSPEGRSYEQYF. This rearrangement joins TRBV5-4 to TRBJ2-7; D is unclear. V lost 4 bases to trimming and J lost 1 base, with 12 bases between them. The germline gives CDR1 SGHNT, CDR2 YYREEE (reference sequence). There are 14 residues in the CDR3.

The chain links TRBV10-2 to TRBJ1-1, with TRBD1 as a possible D gene (6 bases). Germline-derived CDR1 and CDR2 are WSHSY and SAAADI. This CDR3 region has 14 residues. Trimming left V 0 bases short and J 5 bases short, with 10 bases between. CDR3 protein: CASSESGAGTEAFF. In DNA, the CDR3 is TGCGCCAGCAGTGAGTCGGGGGCAGGGACTGAAGCTTTCTTT.

This chain links TRBV21-1 with TRBJ1-5; TRBD1, the D gene given by the table, was not confirmed from the DNA. TRBV21-1 is marked as a pseudogene. There are 18 residues in the CDR3. CDR3 sequence reads: CASSSRDRGAFCNQPQHF. The DNA of the CDR3 is TGTGCCAGCAGCAGCCGGGACAGGGGGGCGTTCTGCAATCAGCCCCAGCATTTT.

The gene calls are TRBV5-1 and TRBJ1-2, with 7 bases lining up with TRBD1. Per the germline V gene, CDR1 is SGHRS and CDR2 is YFSETQ. The CDR3 runs to 12 residues. V lost 7 bases and J lost 5; bases outside the gene matches: 5. This CDR3 is CASGDRVYGYTF. The CDR3 DNA reads TGCGCCAGCGGCGACAGGGTTTATGGCTACACCTTC.

This chain links TRBV28 with TRBJ2-6; 11 bases align to TRBD1. Germline V gene data show CDR1 as MDHEN and CDR2 as SYDVKM. The J segment lost 3 bases and the V segment lost 9 bases, leaving 7 bases of the junction unmatched. The CDR3 covers 16 residues. The CDR3 is CASLGQGAFGANVLTF. CDR3 coding DNA: TGTGCCAGTCTCGGACAGGGGGCTTTTGGGGCCAACGTCCTGACTTTC. The variable domain in full, completed from reference TRBV28 and TRBJ2-6, reads DVKVTQSSRYLVKRTGEKVFLECVQDMDHENMFWYRQDPGLGLRLIYFSYDVKMKEKGDIPEGYSVSREKKERFSLILESASTNQTSMYLCASLGQGAFGANVLTFGAGSRLTVL.